This T cell receptor beta chain was sequenced in a study of Graves' ophthalmopathy and Graves' hyperthyroidism. The study amplified TCR beta CDR3 regions using RNA transcripts. After a first-round RT-PCR with HTBI primers, a second-round multiplex PCR was run. TCRdb called the multiplex PCR reads again in MiXCR, with one record for every CDR3 protein. The sample holds about 400,000 distinct CDR3 sequences, 15% seen once. With respect to this clonotype: What it binds is not known.

Study-wide results and limits: Detection in blood was also observed for most expanded thyroid clonotypes above 0.001 frequency.

Other autoimmune disease, uncontrolled infection, pregnancy and lactation led to exclusion. Trimming pared 2 bases from V and 5 bases from J, leaving 12 bases between. Germline V lookup: CDR1 SGHTA, CDR2 FQGNSA. The CDR3 has 14 amino acids. The gene calls are TRBV7-2 and TRBJ1-1; possible D gene TRBD1, 6 bases. This sequence originates from a young woman with stable Graves' hyperthyroidism. Sequenced material: peripheral blood. DNA for the CDR3: TGTGCCAGCAGCTTAACTGGGGGGCGGACTGAAGCTTTCTTT. Its translation: CASSLTGGRTEAFF.